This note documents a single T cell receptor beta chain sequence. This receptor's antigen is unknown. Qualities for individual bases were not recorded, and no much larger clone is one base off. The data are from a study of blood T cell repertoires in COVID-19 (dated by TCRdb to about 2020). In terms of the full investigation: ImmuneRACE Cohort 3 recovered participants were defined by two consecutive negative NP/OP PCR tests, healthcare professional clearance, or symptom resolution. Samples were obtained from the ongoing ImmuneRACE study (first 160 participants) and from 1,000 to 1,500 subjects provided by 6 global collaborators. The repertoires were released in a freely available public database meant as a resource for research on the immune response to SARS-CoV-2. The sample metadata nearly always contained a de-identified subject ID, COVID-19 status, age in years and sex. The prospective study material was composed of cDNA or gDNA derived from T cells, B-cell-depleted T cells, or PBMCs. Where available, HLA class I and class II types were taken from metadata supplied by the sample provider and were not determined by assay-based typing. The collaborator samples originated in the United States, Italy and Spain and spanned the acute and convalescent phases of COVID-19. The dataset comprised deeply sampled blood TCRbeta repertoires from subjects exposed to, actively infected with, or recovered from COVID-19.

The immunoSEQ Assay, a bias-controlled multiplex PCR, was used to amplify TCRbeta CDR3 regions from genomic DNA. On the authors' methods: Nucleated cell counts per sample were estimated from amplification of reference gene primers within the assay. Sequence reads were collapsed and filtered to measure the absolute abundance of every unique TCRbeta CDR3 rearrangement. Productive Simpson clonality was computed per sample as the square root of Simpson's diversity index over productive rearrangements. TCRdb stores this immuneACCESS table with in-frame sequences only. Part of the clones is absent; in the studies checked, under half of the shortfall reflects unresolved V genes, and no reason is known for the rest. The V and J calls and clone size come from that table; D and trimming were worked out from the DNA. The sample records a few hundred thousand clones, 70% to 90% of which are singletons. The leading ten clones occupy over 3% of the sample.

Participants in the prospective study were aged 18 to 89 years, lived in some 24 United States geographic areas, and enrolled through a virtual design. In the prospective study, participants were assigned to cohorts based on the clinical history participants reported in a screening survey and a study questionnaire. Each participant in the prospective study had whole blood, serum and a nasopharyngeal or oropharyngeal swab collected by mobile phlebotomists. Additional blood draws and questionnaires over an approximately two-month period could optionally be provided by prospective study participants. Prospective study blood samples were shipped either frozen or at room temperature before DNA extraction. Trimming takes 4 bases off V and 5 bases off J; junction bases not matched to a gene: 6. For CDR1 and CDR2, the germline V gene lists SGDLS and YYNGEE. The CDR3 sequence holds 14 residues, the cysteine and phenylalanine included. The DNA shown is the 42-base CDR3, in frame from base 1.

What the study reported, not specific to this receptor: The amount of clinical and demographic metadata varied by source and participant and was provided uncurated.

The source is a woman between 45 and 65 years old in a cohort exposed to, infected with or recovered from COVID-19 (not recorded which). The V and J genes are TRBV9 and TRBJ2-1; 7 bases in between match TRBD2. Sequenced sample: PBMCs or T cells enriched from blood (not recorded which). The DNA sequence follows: TGTGCCAGCAGCTCCCCCCGGGGGGACAATGAGCAGTTCTTC. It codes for CASSSPRGDNEQFF.